A single sample gave rise to the 16 T cell receptor beta chains below, sequenced in a study of cytomegalovirus exposure and HLA in healthy donors. It was with 60 Vbeta and 13 Jbeta primers that the PCR ran. TCRdb's table, derived via immunoSEQ multiplex PCR, lists solely in-frame clones and lacks some. In the table there are roughly 200,000 clones, around 87% of which are singletons. The material sequenced was PBMCs. The receptors were gathered from a boy aged 2 to 10 in good health and CMV-seronegative.

The V gene is TRBV27, the J gene TRBJ2-5; TRBD2 agrees at 9 bases. The last part of the DNA fits TRBJ2-7 better; the J call may be wrong. Germline lookup yields CDR1 MNHEY and CDR2 SMNVEV (reference sequence). The CDR3 runs to 16 residues. In nucleotides, the CDR3 is TGTGCCAGCGGGAGGAGAGCTAGCGGGGTAAAGTACGAGCAGTACTTC. This codes for CASGRRASGVKYEQYF.

The rearrangement links TRBV6-1 to TRBJ2-5, with a possible D match to TRBD2 (6 bases). The CDR3 loop spans 12 amino acids. Germline V gives CDR1 MNHNS, CDR2 SASEGT. The V and J ends lost 5 bases and 5 bases respectively, with 9 bases between them. The CDR3 sequence: CASSYGGETQYF. The CDR3 nucleotides are TGTGCCAGCAGTTATGGAGGGGAGACCCAGTACTTC.

The chain uses TRBV5-4 and TRBJ2-1, with a tentative D call TRBD1 (5 bases). This CDR3 spans 14 amino acids. CDR1 is SGHNT, CDR2 YYREEE, per germline (reference sequence). Trimming stripped 3 bases from V and 6 bases from J, with 13 bases between. The CDR3 DNA sequence: TGTGCCAGCAGCTCATTCCGAGACAGCAATGAGCAGTTCTTC. Translated, it gives CASSSFRDSNEQFF.

The chain has TRBV4-2 and TRBJ2-1; unclear D gene. CDR1 and CDR2 (germline): LGHNA, YNFKEQ. The CDR3 runs 14 residues. V lost 7 bases and J lost 4, with 14 bases in between. The CDR3 region has the DNA TGTGCCAGCAACCCCCTCCCAACTTACAATGAGCAGTTCTTC. Its translation: CASNPLPTYNEQFF.

The chain uses TRBV2 and TRBJ1-1, with D tentatively TRBD1 (5 bases). The CDR3 runs 12 residues. The V gene lost 4 bases and the J gene lost 11 bases, with 14 bases spanning the gap. Germline CDR1 reads SNHLY; CDR2 reads FYNNEI. The CDR3: CASSGDEGVAFF. Written as DNA, the CDR3 is TGTGCCAGCAGTGGAGACGAAGGGGTGGCTTTCTTT.

V usage is TRBV15 and J usage is TRBJ2-1; a weak D match, TRBD2 (6 bases). Germline V CDR1 and CDR2: LNHNV, YYDKDF (reference sequence). This CDR3 comprises 17 residues. Between the trimmed V and J ends, which lost 5 bases and 0 bases, there was a span of 17 bases. The CDR3 DNA is TGTGCCACCAGCGGGTACCATAGCGGCAGCTCCTACAATGAGCAGTTCTTC. Translation gives CATSGYHSGSSYNEQFF.

This sequence joins TRBV30 and TRBJ1-6; TRBD1 agrees at 8 bases. The ends lost 3 bases at V and 5 bases at J; junction bases unmatched: 9. This CDR3 spans 16 amino acids. The germline V gene has CDR1 GTSNPN and CDR2 SVGIG (reference sequence). CDR3 sequence reads: CAWSPAGGADNSPLHF. The DNA for the CDR3 is TGTGCCTGGAGCCCTGCAGGGGGCGCGGATAATTCACCCCTCCACTTT.

The chain uses TRBV28 and TRBJ2-1; a possible D gene is TRBD2 (7 bases). The V and J ends lost 7 bases and 4 bases respectively, with 14 bases between them. The CDR3 extends over 14 amino acids. Germline loops: CDR1 MDHEN, CDR2 SYDVKM. The CDR3 loop is CASTLGGPYNEQFF. For the CDR3, the DNA is TGTGCCAGCACCCTGGGGGGGCCATACAATGAGCAGTTCTTC.

V gene TRBV18 combines with J gene TRBJ2-3; 8 bases are shared with TRBD1. The trim removed 1 base at V and 1 base at J, leaving 4 bases unmatched. Germline CDR1 reads KGHSH; CDR2 reads LQKENI. The CDR3 runs 16 residues. CDR3 sequence reads: CASSPRTGRGTDTQYF. The CDR3 region has the DNA TGTGCCAGCTCACCACGGACAGGGAGAGGCACAGATACGCAGTATTTT. The complete variable domain, with remaining parts taken from reference TRBV18 and TRBJ2-3, reads NAGVMQNPRHLVRRRGQEARLRCSPMKGHSHVYWYRQLPEEGLKFMVYLQKENIIDESGMPKERFSAEFPKEGPSILRIQQVVRGDSAAYFCASSPRTGRGTDTQYFGPGTRLTVL.

In its sample, this clone was seen once. The chain is built from TRBV5-1 and TRBJ2-7; TRBD1 matches 7 bases. This CDR3 spans 15 amino acids. Germline V CDR1 and CDR2: SGHRS, YFSETQ. J lost 0 bases, V lost 2 bases, and 5 bases had no gene match. Here the CDR3 DNA reads TGCGCCAGCAGCTTAGGGGGCCCCCTCTCCTACGAGCAGTACTTC. Amino acid sequence: CASSLGGPLSYEQYF.

The chain combines TRBV19 with TRBJ1-2; D unresolved. V lost 1 base and J 8 bases, leaving 17 bases between the germline ends. CDR3 length equals 15 residues. CDR1 LNHDA and CDR2 SQIVND come from the germline V gene (reference sequence). CDR3 in DNA: TGTGCCAGTAGTATAGTTCAGGCCTACCCTGGGGGCTACACCTTC. Translating it yields CASSIVQAYPGGYTF.

J is TRBJ2-6 and V is TRBV19; D gene ambiguous. The ends were cut back, 6 bases at V and 0 bases at J, with 9 bases in the middle. The CDR3 spans 15 residues. Germline assignment: CDR1 LNHDA and CDR2 SQIVND (reference sequence). CDR3 region: CASRTRASGANVLTF. As DNA, the CDR3 is TGTGCCAGTAGAACTCGAGCCTCTGGGGCCAACGTCCTGACTTTC.

DNA of the CDR3: TGTGCCAGCAGTGCCGGGACAGGGAACGGGAATTCACCCCTCCACTTT. The encoded protein is CASSAGTGNGNSPLHF. The chain couples TRBV28 to TRBJ1-6; 9 positions match TRBD1. The CDR3 runs 16 residues. CDR1 and CDR2 (germline): MDHEN, SYDVKM. The V and J ends lost 5 bases and 7 bases, in that order; junction bases with no gene match: 9.

The CDR3 sequence is CASNRQQNYEQYF. The CDR3 nucleotides read TGTGCCAGCAATCGACAGCAAAACTACGAGCAGTACTTC. V usage is TRBV2 and J usage is TRBJ2-5; the D gene is possibly TRBD1 (5 bases). The J call may not be correct, given that the DNA end is closer to TRBJ2-7. This CDR3 is 13 amino acids long. Germline assignment: CDR1 SNHLY and CDR2 FYNNEI.

V usage is TRBV14 and J usage is TRBJ1-1; D unclear. Germline loops: CDR1 SGHDN, CDR2 FVKESK. The V end was cut by 3 bases, the J end by 1 base, with 12 bases between. The CDR3 runs to 15 residues. Written as DNA, the CDR3 is TGTGCCAGCAGCCAGACATTGATTGGGAACACTGAAGCTTTCTTT. This sequence encodes CASSQTLIGNTEAFF.

The rearrangement uses TRBV27 and TRBJ2-7; TRBD1 aligns across 7 bases. This CDR3 has 13 residues. With V trimmed by 5 bases and J by 3 bases, 4 bases remained unmatched. Germline V gene sequence: CDR1 MNHEY, CDR2 SMNVEV (reference sequence). The CDR3 protein is CASSPRQGYEQYF. The CDR3 region has the DNA TGTGCCAGCAGTCCCAGACAGGGCTACGAGCAGTACTTC.